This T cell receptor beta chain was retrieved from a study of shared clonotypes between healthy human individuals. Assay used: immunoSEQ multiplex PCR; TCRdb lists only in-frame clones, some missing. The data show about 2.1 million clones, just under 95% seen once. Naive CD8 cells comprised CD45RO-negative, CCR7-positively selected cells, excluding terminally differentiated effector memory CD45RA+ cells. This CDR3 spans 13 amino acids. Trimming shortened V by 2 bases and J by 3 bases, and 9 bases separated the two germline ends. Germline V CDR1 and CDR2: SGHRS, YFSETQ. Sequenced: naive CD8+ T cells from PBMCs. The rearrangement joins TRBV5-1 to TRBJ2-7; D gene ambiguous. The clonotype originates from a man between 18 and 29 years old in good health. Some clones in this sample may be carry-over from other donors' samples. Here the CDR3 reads CASSFTERYEQYF. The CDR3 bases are TGCGCCAGCAGCTTCACAGAGCGCTACGAGCAGTACTTC.